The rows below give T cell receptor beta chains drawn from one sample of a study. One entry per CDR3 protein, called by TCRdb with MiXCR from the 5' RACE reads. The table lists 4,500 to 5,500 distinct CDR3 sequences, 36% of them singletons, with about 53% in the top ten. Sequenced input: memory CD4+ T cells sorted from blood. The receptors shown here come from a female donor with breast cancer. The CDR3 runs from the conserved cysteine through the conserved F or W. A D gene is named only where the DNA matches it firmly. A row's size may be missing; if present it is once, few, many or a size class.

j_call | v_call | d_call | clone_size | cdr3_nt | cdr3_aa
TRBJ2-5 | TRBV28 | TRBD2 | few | TGTGCCAGCAGCCGCGAGCGGGGGGGGCCTTCCTCTGTGAGTGAGACCCAGTACTTC | CASSRERGGPSSVSETQYF
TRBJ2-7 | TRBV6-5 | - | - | TGTGCCAGTCGGGGGTCGGGTTCCTACGAGCAGTACTTC | CASRGSGSYEQYF
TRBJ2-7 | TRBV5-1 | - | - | TGCGCCAGCAGCTCCGCGGGGACCTACAAGCAGTACTTC | CASSSAGTYKQYF
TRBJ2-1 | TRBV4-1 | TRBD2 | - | TGCGCCAGCAGCCAAGACGGACTAGCCTACAATGAGCAGTTCTTC | CASSQDGLAYNEQFF
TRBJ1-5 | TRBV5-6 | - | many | TGTGCCAGCAGCGCAGGGGAGGGTCAGCCCCAGCATTTT | CASSAGEGQPQHF
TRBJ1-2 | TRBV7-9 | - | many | TGTGCCAGCAGCGGGGATCAAGGGCCCTTGGGTGGCTACACCTTC | CASSGDQGPLGGYTF
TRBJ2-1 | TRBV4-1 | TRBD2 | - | TGCGCCAGCAGCCATCCGGGACTAGCGGGAGGGCCAGATTACAATGAGCAGTTCTTC | CASSHPGLAGGPDYNEQFF
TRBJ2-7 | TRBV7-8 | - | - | TGTACCAGCAGTACGGACCGGGTCCCCTACGAGCAGTACTTC | CTSSTDRVPYEQYF
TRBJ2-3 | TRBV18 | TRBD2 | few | TGTGCCAGCTCACCACGTGGGAGGGCCGTGGATACGCAGTATTTT | CASSPRGRAVDTQYF
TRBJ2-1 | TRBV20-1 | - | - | TGCAGTTTCCTCGGACAGTTCTCCTACAATGAGCAGTTCTTC | CSFLGQFSYNEQFF
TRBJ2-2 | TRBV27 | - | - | TGTGCCAGCGGCTCCGGGGAGCTGTTTTTT | CASGSGELFF
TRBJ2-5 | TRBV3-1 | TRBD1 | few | TGTGCCAGCAGATCCAGGACAGGCGGTTTTAGAGAGACCCAGTACTTC | CASRSRTGGFRETQYF
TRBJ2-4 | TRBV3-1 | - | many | TGTGCCAGCAGCCAACACTTGTCTTCCAAAAACATTCAGTACTTC | CASSQHLSSKNIQYF
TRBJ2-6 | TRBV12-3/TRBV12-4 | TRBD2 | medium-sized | TGTGCCAGCAGTTTTAAGGGACTAGCGGGAGTCTTCTCTGGGGCCAACGTCCTGACTTTC | CASSFKGLAGVFSGANVLTF
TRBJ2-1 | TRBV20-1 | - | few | TGCAGTGCTGACGACGGCTACAATGAGCAGTTCTTC | CSADDGYNEQFF